This TCR beta chain was profiled in a study of blood T cell repertoires in COVID-19. Background on the study: Samples came from the United States, Italy and Spain, spanning acute and convalescent COVID-19. PBMCs, B-cell-depleted T cells, or T cells provided the cDNA or gDNA that made up the material.

The method was immunoSEQ multiplex PCR; TCRdb's version includes in-frame clones alone and lacks a portion of them. This sample has 40,000 or so clones; about four fifths occur once, and the top ten carry around 25%. From germline, CDR1 is SEHNR and CDR2 FQNEAQ (reference sequence). The CDR3 totals 13 residues. The germline V and J ends were trimmed by 5 bases and 4 bases, with 9 bases remaining between them. This clone was observed a handful of times. The chain recombines TRBV7-9 with TRBJ2-1; no definite D call. Specimen: peripheral blood. The receptor's source is a man aged 70 or older with acute or convalescent COVID-19. In DNA form, the CDR3 reads TGTGCCAGCAGCCCTGACGGGTACAATGAGCAGTTCTTC. Translated, it gives CASSPDGYNEQFF.